One sample yielded the 26 T cell receptor beta chains listed below, sequenced in a study of early T cells in non-severe SARS-CoV-2 infection. One entry per CDR3 protein results from TCRdb running MiXCR on the 5' RACE reads. The table shows approximately 52,000 distinct CDR3 sequences, with approximately 8.4% occurring only once. Specimen: whole blood. These receptors were obtained from an adult who was a healthcare worker with PCR-confirmed SARS-CoV-2 infection or an uninfected control (not recorded which).

The table lists this clonotype with a few counts. The chain carries TRBV18 and TRBJ1-1, with D possibly matching TRBD1 (6 bases). V was trimmed by 5 bases and J by 1 base, leaving 8 bases between them. CDR1 is KGHSH, CDR2 LQKENI, per germline. This CDR3 contains 13 residues. The CDR3 DNA follows: TGTGCCAGCTCAAGGGACACGAACACTGAAGCTTTCTTT. Amino acid sequence: CASSRDTNTEAFF.

This clonotype was seen a handful of times. This rearrangement joins TRBV10-3 to TRBJ2-3, with TRBD2 matching over 9 bases. The V and J ends lost 8 bases and 4 bases, in that order; junction bases with no gene match: 7. The CDR3 loop spans 14 amino acids. Germline CDR1 reads ENHRY; CDR2 reads SYGVKD. CDR3 protein: CAIAGAGGPDTQYF. Written as DNA, the CDR3 is TGTGCCATCGCCGGAGCGGGGGGCCCAGATACGCAGTATTTT.

There are many counts of this clonotype. The J gene is TRBJ2-1, the V gene TRBV9, with 15 bases aligning to TRBD2. The CDR3 is 17 amino acids. Germline CDR1 SGDLS, CDR2 YYNGEE. After removal of 3 bases from V and 6 bases from J, the junction contained 7 bases not matched to a gene. The CDR3 nucleotides are TGTGCCAGCAGCGCCAGGACTAGCGGGGGGGCTTCCAATGAGCAGTTCTTC. It specifies CASSARTSGGASNEQFF.

The V gene is TRBV7-8, the J gene TRBJ2-1, with 9 bases lining up with TRBD2. The ends lost 5 bases at V and 3 bases at J; junction bases unmatched: 8. Germline CDR1 is SGHVS and CDR2 is FQNEAQ. This CDR3 contains 16 residues. CDR3 sequence reads: CASSIFTSGRYNEQFF. The CDR3 DNA is TGTGCCAGCAGCATCTTCACTAGCGGGCGCTACAATGAGCAGTTCTTC.

This clonotype showed up many times. The chain couples TRBV20-1 to TRBJ2-3; D is undetermined. The germline gives CDR1 DFQATT, CDR2 SNEGSKA (reference sequence). CDR3 size: 15 residues. V lost 1 base and J lost 5, with 16 bases in between. CDR3 DNA sequence: TGCAGTGCTAGAGTCGGCCAGCGAGCTCAAGATACGCAGTATTTT. Translating it yields CSARVGQRAQDTQYF.

V and J are TRBV12-3 or TRBV12-4 and TRBJ1-1; 9 nucleotides line up with TRBD1. The J segment lost 14 bases and the V segment lost 6 bases, leaving 10 bases of the junction unmatched. The CDR3 extends over 12 amino acids. This CDR3 reads CASSSQQGAAFF. DNA for the CDR3: TGTGCCAGCAGCAGTCAACAGGGGGCTGCATTCTTT.

This clonotype was seen at least ten times. CDR3 coding DNA: TGCAGTGCTAGGGCCGGGACAGGGGGTTCAGATACGCAGTATTTT. Its protein is CSARAGTGGSDTQYF. The chain carries TRBV20-1 and TRBJ2-3; 11 bases match TRBD1. The CDR3 is 15 residues long. The germline V gene has CDR1 DFQATT and CDR2 SNEGSKA (reference sequence). With 3 bases clipped from V and 4 bases from J, the junction kept 6 bases outside the gene matches.

V is TRBV20-1 and J is TRBJ1-6; TRBD1 aligns across 8 bases. The germline gives CDR1 DFQATT, CDR2 SNEGSKA (reference sequence). The CDR3 runs 14 residues. The junction had 5 bases not matched to a gene; V was cut back by 6 bases and J by 4 bases. The CDR3: CSAVTGAYNSPLHF. CDR3 sequence (DNA): TGCAGTGCGGTGACAGGGGCGTATAATTCACCCCTCCACTTT.

This clonotype has only a few counts. V usage is TRBV7-9 and J usage is TRBJ2-1, with TRBD2 identical over 10 bases. The V gene's germline CDR1 is SEHNR and CDR2 FQNEAQ (reference sequence). The CDR3 is 17 amino acids. J was trimmed by 4 bases and V by 1 base; bases with no gene match: 7. CDR3 nucleotide sequence: TGTGCCAGCAGCTTAGTACTAGCGGGAACGGGATACAATGAGCAGTTCTTC. It translates to CASSLVLAGTGYNEQFF.

This clonotype has only a few counts. V usage is TRBV9 and J usage is TRBJ2-5, with a weak D call TRBD2 (5 bases). The ends were cut back, 2 bases at V and 1 base at J, with 9 bases in the middle. Germline V gene lookup returns CDR1 SGDLS and CDR2 YYNGEE. This CDR3 is 14 amino acids long. CDR3 sequence reads: CASSVSGIQETQYF. The CDR3 coding sequence is TGTGCCAGCAGCGTTTCCGGGATCCAAGAGACCCAGTACTTC. Full variable domain (outside the CDR3, taken from reference TRBV9 and TRBJ2-5): DSGVTQTPKHLITATGQRVTLRCSPRSGDLSVYWYQQSLDQGLQFLIQYYNGEERAKGNILERFSAQQFPDLHSELNLSSLELGDSALYFCASSVSGIQETQYFGPGTRLLVL.

This clonotype was counted many times. The rearrangement joins TRBV27 to TRBJ1-6; no clear D gene. The CDR3 is 16 amino acids. The V gene's germline CDR1 is MNHEY and CDR2 SMNVEV (reference sequence). Between the trimmed V and J ends, which lost 2 bases and 5 bases, there was a span of 13 bases. The CDR3 spells CASSLLQDRNNSPLHF. For the CDR3, the DNA is TGTGCCAGCAGTTTACTTCAGGATCGGAATAATTCACCCCTCCACTTT.

In this sample, this clonotype turned up many times. The CDR3 protein is CASSFTPGTQETQYF. CDR3 bases: TGCGCCAGCAGCTTCACTCCGGGAACTCAAGAGACCCAGTACTTC. The V gene is TRBV5-1, the J gene TRBJ2-5, with TRBD2 as a possible D gene (5 bases). The CDR3 is 15 residues long. V lost 2 bases to trimming and J lost 2 bases, with 13 bases between them. In germline, CDR1 is SGHRS, CDR2 YFSETQ.

This clonotype showed up just a few times. The rearrangement links TRBV14 to TRBJ2-1; D gene uncertain. The length of the CDR3 is 14 residues. Germline CDR1 and CDR2: SGHDN and FVKESK. The ends were cut back, 1 base at V and 4 bases at J, with 8 bases in the middle. CDR3 loop: CASSQAYGYNEQFF. DNA for the CDR3: TGTGCCAGCAGCCAAGCTTACGGGTACAATGAGCAGTTCTTC. The full variable domain, completed using reference TRBV14 and TRBJ2-1, is EAGVTQFPSHSVIEKGQTVTLRCDPISGHDNLYWYRRVMGKEIKFLLHFVKESKQDESGMPNNRFLAERTGGTYSTLKVQPAELEDSGVYFCASSQAYGYNEQFFGPGTRLTVL.

This clonotype came up a few times. The chain links TRBV6-5 to TRBJ1-6, with D tentatively TRBD1 (6 bases). Germline loops: CDR1 MNHEY, CDR2 SVGAGI. CDR3 length: 13 amino acids. V lost 4 bases to trimming and J lost 9 bases, with 10 bases between them. CDR3 protein: CASSLRGGSPLHF. In nucleotides, the CDR3 is TGTGCCAGCAGTTTGAGGGGGGGTTCACCCCTCCACTTT.

V gene TRBV18 combines with J gene TRBJ2-1; 14 nucleotides match TRBD2. Losses at the gene ends were 0 bases for V and 8 bases for J; bases not matched to a gene: 3. This CDR3 contains 16 residues. CDR1 is KGHSH and CDR2 is LQKENI in the germline V gene. CDR3 amino acids: CASSPPGTSGSDEQFF. The CDR3 bases are TGTGCCAGCTCACCACCAGGGACTAGCGGGAGTGATGAGCAGTTCTTC.

The V call is TRBV12-3 or TRBV12-4, the J call TRBJ1-5; D is possibly TRBD1 (5 bases). This CDR3 region has 15 residues. Deletions cut 5 bases from V and 3 bases from J, with 14 bases between. The CDR3 is CASSTFQGFNQPQHF. In nucleotides, the CDR3 is TGTGCCAGCAGTACGTTTCAGGGTTTCAATCAGCCCCAGCATTTT.

The rearrangement links TRBV4-1 to TRBJ2-4; D is unclear. The V gene's germline CDR1 is MGHRA and CDR2 YSYEKL. This CDR3 contains 18 residues. Trimming removed 0 bases at V and 0 bases at J, with 15 bases between. Here the CDR3 reads CASSQDLNVQLAKNIQYF. The DNA for the CDR3 is TGCGCCAGCAGCCAAGATCTTAACGTACAACTAGCCAAAAACATTCAGTACTTC.

This clonotype has just a few counts. V usage is TRBV20-1 and J usage is TRBJ1-3; TRBD1 aligns across 7 bases. V lost 2 bases, J lost 2 bases, and 3 bases stayed unmatched. CDR1 is DFQATT and CDR2 is SNEGSKA in the germline V gene (reference sequence). There are 14 residues in the CDR3. CDR3 nucleotides: TGCAGTGCTAGACCAACAGGGGCTGGAAACACCATATATTTT. Protein product: CSARPTGAGNTIYF.

This clonotype was counted between two and nine times. The chain joins TRBV7-9 to TRBJ2-7; TRBD1 might be the D (6 bases). Germline V gives CDR1 SEHNR, CDR2 FQNEAQ (reference sequence). The CDR3 is 14 residues long. With 5 bases removed from V and 3 bases from J, the gap between germline ends came to 14 bases. CDR3 DNA: TGTGCCAGCAGCGGTGGACGGACAGACTACGAGCAGTACTTC. Its translation: CASSGGRTDYEQYF.

The chain uses TRBV14 and TRBJ2-2, with D tentatively TRBD1 (6 bases). The V gene's germline CDR1 is SGHDN and CDR2 FVKESK. The ends were cut back, 6 bases at V and 3 bases at J, with 14 bases in the middle. CDR3 length: 15 residues. The CDR3 sequence is CASSRAGAYTGELFF. Here the CDR3 DNA reads TGTGCCAGCAGTAGGGCAGGGGCTTACACCGGGGAGCTGTTTTTT.

In this sample, this clonotype turned up a few times. V usage is TRBV4-1 and J usage is TRBJ2-3; no clear D. The CDR3 totals 15 residues. With 0 bases removed from V and 6 bases from J, the gap between germline ends came to 13 bases. Germline V gene data show CDR1 as MGHRA and CDR2 as YSYEKL. CDR3 sequence reads: CASSQERGDGDTQYF. Written as DNA, the CDR3 is TGCGCCAGCAGCCAAGAAAGAGGAGATGGGGATACGCAGTATTTT.

This clonotype has only a few counts. This rearrangement joins TRBV5-1 to TRBJ2-1; D call uncertain. V dropped 2 bases and J dropped 7 bases, with 7 bases sitting between them. In germline, CDR1 is SGHRS, CDR2 YFSETQ. The CDR3 extends over 12 amino acids. The CDR3 loop reads CASSLLGNEQFF. The CDR3 DNA is TGCGCCAGCAGCTTACTGGGAAATGAGCAGTTCTTC.

On this clonotype itself: One end of the junction fails to match germline, which may point to a read error. The chain has TRBV5-5 and TRBJ1-3, with D possibly being TRBD1 (5 bases). The CDR3 runs to 14 residues. The V gene's germline CDR1 is SGHKS and CDR2 YYEKEE (reference sequence). The CDR3, as DNA: TGTGCCGGCAGCTCTGACGACAGAGGAAACACCATATATTTT. Translating it yields CAGSSDDRGNTIYF.

At least ten counts were recorded for this clonotype. The chain has TRBV6-6 and TRBJ2-3; 10 bases line up with TRBD2. Germline-derived CDR1 and CDR2 are MNHNY and SVGAGI (reference sequence). After removal of 5 bases from V and 4 bases from J, the junction contained 9 bases not matched to a gene. The CDR3 extends over 16 amino acids. The CDR3 nucleotides read TGTGCCAGCAGTACGGGACTAGCGCTTATGGCAGATACGCAGTATTTT. Translating it yields CASSTGLALMADTQYF.

This clonotype appeared a few times. CDR3 DNA: TGTGCCAGCAGTGACTCGAGCAGAGATCGGGCTTTCTTT. This codes for CASSDSSRDRAFF. V gene TRBV6-4 combines with J gene TRBJ1-1, with no clear D. Looked up from germline, CDR1 is MRHNA and CDR2 is SNTAGT. V lost 0 bases to trimming and J lost 11 bases, with 13 bases between them. The CDR3 runs to 13 residues.

CDR3 protein: CAIRVTEAFF. DNA for the CDR3: TGTGCCATCAGGGTTACTGAAGCTTTCTTT. The chain uses TRBV10-3 and TRBJ1-1; D ambiguous. The CDR3 spans 10 residues. Germline V gives CDR1 ENHRY, CDR2 SYGVKD. The V gene lost 6 bases and the J gene lost 5 bases, with 4 bases spanning the gap.